Below, 19 T cell receptor beta chains from the same sample are listed, as sequenced in a study of blood T cell repertoires in COVID-19. The table came from immunoSEQ multiplex PCR; TCRdb's copy has only in-frame clones and leaves some out. The sample contains about 140,000 clones, over 70% of which appear only once. The specimen sequenced was PBMCs or T cells enriched from blood (not recorded which). The receptors stem from a man in his sixties who had recovered from COVID-19.

This chain uses TRBV30 with TRBJ2-1; the D is unclear. The CDR3 contains 12 residues. Germline CDR1 reads GTSNPN; CDR2 reads SVGIG (reference sequence). Trimming took 0 bases from V and 12 from J, leaving 12 bases between them. CDR3 DNA: TGTGCCTGGAGTGTACGCCCCCCCGGGCAGTTCTTC. It codes for CAWSVRPPGQFF.

The V call is TRBV19, the J call TRBJ1-1; D might be TRBD1 (5 bases). Germline V lookup: CDR1 LNHDA, CDR2 SQIVND (reference sequence). The CDR3 runs 16 residues. The germline V and J ends were trimmed by 5 bases and 3 bases, with 19 bases remaining between them. CDR3 nucleotides: TGTGCCAGTAGTGATTCGGTTGGACGGGGGGACACTGAAGCTTTCTTT. This sequence encodes CASSDSVGRGDTEAFF.

The chain joins TRBV6-5 to TRBJ1-4; the match to TRBD1 covers 9 bases. Germline trimming cut 6 bases from V and 8 bases from J; bases unmatched to any gene: 4. CDR1 and CDR2 (germline): MNHEY, SVGAGI. The CDR3 extends over 13 amino acids. For the CDR3, the DNA is TGTGCCAGCAGAAGACAGGGGGGGGAAAAACTGTTTTTT. Translating it yields CASRRQGGEKLFF.

The gene calls are TRBV3-1 (or the pseudogene TRBV3-2) and TRBJ1-6; weak D call: TRBD1 (5 bases). The CDR3 runs to 14 residues. The germline V gene has CDR1 LGHDT and CDR2 YNNKEL (reference sequence). V was cut by 3 bases and J by 4 bases, with 7 bases left in between. The CDR3 here is CASSQTAYNSPLHF. As DNA, the CDR3 is TGTGCCAGCAGCCAGACAGCTTATAATTCACCCCTCCACTTT.

The rearrangement links TRBV28 to TRBJ2-1, with D tentatively TRBD2 (5 bases). The CDR3 spans 13 residues. Germline CDR1 reads MDHEN; CDR2 reads SYDVKM. Deletions cut 7 bases from V and 3 bases from J, with 10 bases between. This CDR3 is CASKEGGYNEQFF. In DNA form, the CDR3 reads TGTGCCAGCAAAGAGGGTGGCTACAATGAGCAGTTCTTC.

CDR3 in DNA: TGTGCCTGGAGTGGGCCCTGGAGCAAGACCCAGTACTTC. Residues: CAWSGPWSKTQYF. V gene TRBV30 combines with J gene TRBJ2-5; D is unresolved. Deletions cut 1 base from V and 6 bases from J, with 12 bases between. The CDR3 contains 13 residues. Germline V gives CDR1 GTSNPN, CDR2 SVGIG (reference sequence).

The chain uses TRBV19 and TRBJ2-2, with D tentatively TRBD2 (7 bases). The CDR3 consists of 16 residues. Germline CDR1 is LNHDA and CDR2 is SQIVND (reference sequence). V was cut by 10 bases and J by 5 bases, with 23 bases left in between. This chain's CDR3 is CATLGSRGAGTGELFF. The CDR3 DNA sequence: TGTGCCACCCTGGGCTCACGGGGGGCTGGAACCGGGGAGCTGTTTTTT.

The rearrangement links TRBV28 to TRBJ1-4; tentatively, D is TRBD1 (6 bases). Looked up from germline, CDR1 is MDHEN and CDR2 is SYDVKM. The V end was cut by 3 bases, the J end by 0 bases, with 11 bases between. CDR3 length equals 16 residues. In DNA, the CDR3 is TGTGCCAGCAGTTTGTACAGGGAGACAACTAATGAAAAACTGTTTTTT. This translates into CASSLYRETTNEKLFF.

V gene TRBV9 combines with J gene TRBJ2-1, with 7 bases fitting TRBD2. V shed 0 bases, J shed 10 bases, and the junction held 13 bases outside the gene matches. This CDR3 is built from 16 residues. CDR1 is SGDLS and CDR2 is YYNGEE in the germline V gene. In DNA form, the CDR3 reads TGTGCCAGCAGCGTAGACGGCGGGGGAGGGCTCAGGGAGCAGTTCTTC. Its translation: CASSVDGGGGLREQFF. Complete variable domain (other parts from reference TRBV9 and TRBJ2-1): DSGVTQTPKHLITATGQRVTLRCSPRSGDLSVYWYQQSLDQGLQFLIQYYNGEERAKGNILERFSAQQFPDLHSELNLSSLELGDSALYFCASSVDGGGGLREQFFGPGTRLTVL.

The chain uses TRBV6-5 and TRBJ2-4; weak D call: TRBD2 (5 bases). The CDR3 extends over 13 amino acids. Germline CDR1 is MNHEY and CDR2 is SVGAGI. V lost 8 bases and J 7 bases, leaving 15 bases between the germline ends. The chain's CDR3 is CASGWRQSNIQYF. CDR3 bases: TGTGCCAGCGGTTGGAGGCAGTCGAACATTCAGTACTTC.

This chain links TRBV18 with TRBJ2-7, with a possible D match to TRBD2 (6 bases). V lost 2 bases and J lost 1, with 15 bases in between. This CDR3 has 16 residues. Germline values: CDR1 KGHSH, CDR2 LQKENI. The DNA of the CDR3 is TGTGCCAGCTCACCAATGGGGACTCTTCAATCCTACGAGCAGTACTTC. It specifies CASSPMGTLQSYEQYF.

The genes are TRBV5-4 and TRBJ2-3; TRBD2 agrees at 13 bases. CDR3 length: 17 residues. In germline, CDR1 is SGHNT, CDR2 YYREEE (reference sequence). V shed 3 bases, J shed 5 bases, and the junction held 9 bases outside the gene matches. The CDR3 spells CASSSPTSGGEIDTQYF. The CDR3 nucleotides are TGTGCCAGCAGCTCGCCAACTAGCGGGGGGGAAATAGATACGCAGTATTTT.

Only a few counts were recorded for this clone. The chain recombines TRBV7-8 with TRBJ1-1; 9 positions agree with TRBD1. V shed 5 bases, J shed 6 bases, and the junction held 7 bases outside the gene matches. The CDR3 is 14 amino acids. The V gene's germline CDR1 is SGHVS and CDR2 FQNEAQ. CDR3 coding DNA: TGTGCCAGCAGCGAACCGGGACAGGGATCTGAAGCTTTCTTT. Its translation: CASSEPGQGSEAFF.

The chain is built from TRBV2 and TRBJ2-3, with 12 bases matching TRBD2. CDR3 length: 16 residues. Germline values: CDR1 SNHLY, CDR2 FYNNEI. Unmatched junction bases numbered 6, after V lost 6 bases and J lost 2 bases. In DNA form, the CDR3 reads TGTGCCAGCAGCACCAGACTAGCGGGGGTCACAGATACGCAGTATTTT. Protein sequence: CASSTRLAGVTDTQYF.

The chain combines TRBV19 with TRBJ1-1; D remains ambiguous. The germline V gene encodes CDR1 LNHDA and CDR2 SQIVND (reference sequence). The CDR3 extends over 14 amino acids. The V end was cut by 1 base, the J end by 4 bases, with 10 bases between. The CDR3 sequence is CASSIVEASTEAFF. Here the CDR3 DNA reads TGTGCCAGTAGTATAGTGGAGGCCTCCACTGAAGCTTTCTTT.

This clone was recorded once. V is TRBV18 and J is TRBJ1-5, with TRBD1 matching 8 bases. The CDR3 totals 13 residues. V gave up 6 bases and J gave up 5 bases; unmatched junction bases: 3. Germline CDR1 and CDR2: KGHSH and LQKENI. The CDR3 DNA is TGTGCCAGCTCGGCAGGGGGCGATCAGCCCCAGCATTTT. Amino acid sequence: CASSAGGDQPQHF.

V is TRBV28 and J is TRBJ2-7; 11 nucleotides align to TRBD2. CDR1 and CDR2 from the germline V gene are MDHEN and SYDVKM. The CDR3 is made up of 14 amino acids. Trimming removed 5 bases from V and 6 bases from J; junction bases left unmatched: 6. Here the CDR3 DNA reads TGTGCCAGCAGTCCACTAGCGGGAGTACGCGAGCAGTACTTC. Its protein product is CASSPLAGVREQYF.

The sample holds a few counts of this clone. The rearrangement joins TRBV27 to TRBJ2-7; 9 bases map to TRBD2. Germline-derived CDR1 and CDR2 are MNHEY and SMNVEV (reference sequence). This CDR3 has 14 amino acids. Unmatched junction bases numbered 4, after V lost 3 bases and J lost 4 bases. DNA for the CDR3: TGTGCCAGCAGTTTTAGCGGGAGACAGTACGAGCAGTACTTC. It encodes CASSFSGRQYEQYF.

The gene calls are TRBV24-1 and TRBJ2-7; D may be TRBD2 (5 bases). V lost 0 bases to trimming and J lost 2 bases, with 13 bases between them. Per the germline V gene, CDR1 is KGHDR and CDR2 is SFDVKD. The CDR3 has 16 residues. CDR3 nucleotide sequence: TGTGCCACCAGTGATTTGAGGGCCCGGGGTCCCTACGAGCAGTACTTC. Translation gives CATSDLRARGPYEQYF.